Listed below are T cell receptor beta chains from one sample, sequenced in a study of cytomegalovirus exposure and HLA in healthy donors. Clones were read by immunoSEQ multiplex PCR, and TCRdb kept only the in-frame ones, dropping some. The data show roughly 18,000 clones, under 80% seen once. Sequencing was carried out using PBMCs. These receptors came from a man between 18 and 35 years old in good health and CMV-seronegative. The CDR3 runs from the conserved cysteine through the conserved F or W. The order of the fields is clone size, D gene, V gene, J gene, CDR3 protein, CDR3 DNA. The D gene is left open where the match is weak. Some rows have no size entry. The others give once, few or many, or a class for an expanded clone.

>.|.|TRBV30|TRBJ1-5
CAWSVFSRPNQPQHF
TGTGCCTGGAGTGTATTCTCCAGGCCCAATCAGCCCCAGCATTTT
>.|.|TRBV16|TRBJ1-2
CASSPRLYGYTF
TGTGCCAGCAGCCCTCGGTTGTATGGCTACACCTTC
>.|.|TRBV7-2|TRBJ1-1
CASSLGHNTEAFF
TGTGCCAGCAGCTTAGGACATAACACTGAAGCTTTCTTT
>.|.|TRBV7-9|TRBJ1-5
CASSPLGGGNQPQHF
TGTGCCAGCAGTCCCTTGGGGGGAGGCAATCAGCCCCAGCATTTT
>.|.|TRBV30|TRBJ1-1
CAWGWGDRYTEAFF
TGTGCCTGGGGTTGGGGCGACAGATACACTGAAGCTTTCTTT
>few|.|TRBV11-2|TRBJ1-1
CASSSAGTNTEAFF
TGTGCCAGCAGCTCCGCCGGGACTAACACTGAAGCTTTCTTT
>once|.|TRBV6-5|TRBJ1-1
CASSFRATLTRVAFF
TGTGCCAGCAGTTTCAGGGCCACACTTACAAGGGTAGCTTTCTTT
>once|.|TRBV6-5|TRBJ1-6
CASSYSGPHNSPLHF
TGTGCCAGCAGTTACAGCGGACCTCATAATTCACCCCTCCACTTT
>.|TRBD1|TRBV4-1|TRBJ1-5
CASSPGGTVNQPQHF
TGCGCCAGCAGCCCAGGGGGAACGGTCAATCAGCCCCAGCATTTT
>.|.|TRBV20-1|TRBJ2-7
CSANRGGEQYF
TGCAGTGCTAACAGGGGAGGCGAGCAGTACTTC
>.|TRBD2|TRBV29-1|TRBJ2-3
CSVDSGGKATDTQYF
TGCAGCGTTGATAGCGGGGGGAAGGCCACAGATACGCAGTATTTT
>.|TRBD1|TRBV25-1|TRBJ2-2
CASTGQGTGELFF
TGTGCCAGCACGGGACAGGGCACCGGGGAGCTGTTTTTT
>.|.|TRBV29-1|TRBJ2-7
CSVLLSAGTEQYF
TGCAGCGTTCTCCTATCCGCGGGGACCGAGCAGTACTTC
>.|.|TRBV30|TRBJ1-4
CAWSPGTTNEKLFF
TGTGCCTGGAGTCCAGGGACAACTAATGAAAAACTGTTTTTT
>.|TRBD1|TRBV7-2|TRBJ1-2
CASSSRGRGYGYTF
TGTGCCAGCAGCTCCAGGGGGCGAGGCTATGGCTACACCTTC
>.|.|TRBV18|TRBJ1-1
CASSPGLNTEAFF
TGTGCCAGCTCACCCGGACTTAACACTGAAGCTTTCTTT
>.|.|TRBV5-6|TRBJ1-1
CASSETGLNTEAFF
TGTGCCAGCAGCGAGACAGGCCTGAACACTGAAGCTTTCTTT
>.|.|TRBV13|TRBJ2-1
CASSPSLRQFF
TGTGCCAGCAGCCCCTCACTAAGGCAGTTCTTC
>.|TRBD1|TRBV7-3|TRBJ2-5
CASSHGQDGTQYF
TGTGCCAGCAGCCACGGACAGGATGGGACCCAGTACTTC
>.|.|TRBV30|TRBJ2-5
CAWTRTGVQYF
TGTGCCTGGACCCGTACGGGGGTACAGTACTTC